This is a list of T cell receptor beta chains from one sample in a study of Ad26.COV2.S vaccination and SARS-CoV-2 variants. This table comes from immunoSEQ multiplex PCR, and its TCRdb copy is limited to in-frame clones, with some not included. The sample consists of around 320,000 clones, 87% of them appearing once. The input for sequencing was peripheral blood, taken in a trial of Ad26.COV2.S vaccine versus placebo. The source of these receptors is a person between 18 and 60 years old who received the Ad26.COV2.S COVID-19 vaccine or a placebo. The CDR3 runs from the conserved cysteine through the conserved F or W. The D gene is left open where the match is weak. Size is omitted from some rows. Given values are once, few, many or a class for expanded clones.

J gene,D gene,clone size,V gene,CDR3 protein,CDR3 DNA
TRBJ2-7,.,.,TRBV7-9,CASSWEGDYEQYF,TGTGCCAGCTCGTGGGAGGGGGACTACGAGCAGTACTTC
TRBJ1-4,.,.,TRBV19,CAVGQPEEKLFF,TGTGCCGTGGGACAACCGGAGGAAAAACTGTTTTTT
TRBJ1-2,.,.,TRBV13,CASSLKGAAYGYTF,TGTGCCAGCAGCTTAAAGGGTGCCGCCTATGGCTACACCTTC
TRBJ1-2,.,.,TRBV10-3,CAISGDLGGYTF,TGTGCCATCAGTGGGGACTTGGGAGGCTACACCTTC
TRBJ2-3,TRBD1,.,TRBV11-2,CASCLIQGAGDTQYF,TGTGCCAGCTGCTTGATACAGGGGGCCGGAGATACGCAGTATTTT
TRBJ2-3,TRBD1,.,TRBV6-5,CASKGQGKNTQYF,TGTGCCAGCAAGGGACAGGGGAAAAATACGCAGTATTTT
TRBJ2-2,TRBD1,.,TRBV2,CAITGGKSGELFF,TGTGCCATCACAGGGGGTAAAAGCGGGGAGCTGTTTTTT
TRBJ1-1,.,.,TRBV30,CAWSTGFEAFF,TGTGCCTGGAGCACAGGGTTTGAAGCTTTCTTT
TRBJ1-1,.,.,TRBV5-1,CASSRGPGNTEAFF,TGCGCCAGCAGCCGGGGACCGGGGAACACTGAAGCTTTCTTT
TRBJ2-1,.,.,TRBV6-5,CASRPVADSYNEQFF,TGTGCCAGCAGACCTGTAGCGGACTCCTACAATGAGCAGTTCTTC
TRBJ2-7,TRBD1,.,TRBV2,CATTGTGKNEQYF,TGTGCCACCACCGGGACAGGGAAGAACGAGCAGTACTTC
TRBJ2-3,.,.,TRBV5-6,CASSPASSTDTQYF,TGTGCCAGCAGCCCGGCGTCTAGCACAGATACGCAGTATTTT
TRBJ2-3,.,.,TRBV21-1,CASSKPLVADTQYF,TGTGCCAGCAGCAAACCGCTAGTGGCAGATACGCAGTATTTT
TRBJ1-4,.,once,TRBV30,CAWRWSNEKLFF,TGTGCCTGGAGGTGGAGTAATGAAAAACTGTTTTTT
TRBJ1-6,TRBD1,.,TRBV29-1,CSVGDRNSPLHF,TGCAGCGTTGGGGACAGAAATTCACCCCTCCACTTT
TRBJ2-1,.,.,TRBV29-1,CSVYRRGLYNEQFF,TGCAGCGTTTACAGGCGTGGGCTCTACAATGAGCAGTTCTTC
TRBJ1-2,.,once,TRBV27,CASSYRTRGYGYTF,TGTGCCAGCAGTTACCGCACTAGGGGCTATGGCTACACCTTC
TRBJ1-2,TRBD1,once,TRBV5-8,CASRGQHYGYTF,TGTGCCAGCCGGGGACAGCACTATGGCTACACCTTC
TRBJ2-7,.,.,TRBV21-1,CASSPAGGGFRYEQYF,TGTGCCAGCAGCCCCGCAGGGGGCGGATTCAGGTACGAGCAGTACTTC
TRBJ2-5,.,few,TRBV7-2,CASSLDRSQETQYF,TGTGCCAGCAGCCTCGACAGAAGCCAAGAGACCCAGTACTTC
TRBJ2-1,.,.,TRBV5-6,CASSLRRPVDEQFF,TGTGCCAGCAGCTTGCGGCGCCCGGTTGATGAGCAGTTCTTC
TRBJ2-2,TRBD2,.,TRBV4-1,CASSHLPPGLAGRTGELFF,TGCGCCAGCAGCCACCTTCCGCCGGGACTAGCGGGGAGGACCGGGGAGCTGTTTTTT
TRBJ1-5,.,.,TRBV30,CAWSHGSGQPQHF,TGTGCCTGGAGTCACGGTTCCGGTCAGCCCCAGCATTTT
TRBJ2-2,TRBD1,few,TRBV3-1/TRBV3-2,CASSGQGTGELFF,TGTGCCAGCAGTGGACAGGGGACCGGGGAGCTGTTTTTT
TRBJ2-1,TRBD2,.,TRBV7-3,CASSLMGLENEQFF,TGTGCCAGCAGCTTAATGGGACTAGAGAATGAGCAGTTCTTC
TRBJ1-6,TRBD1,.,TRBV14,CASSIRTGYNSPLHF,TGTGCCAGCAGCATACGGACAGGTTATAATTCACCCCTCCACTTT
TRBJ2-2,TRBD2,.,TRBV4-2,CASRTSGLPGAVF,TGTGCCAGCAGAACTAGCGGGTTGCCCGGAGCTGTTTTT
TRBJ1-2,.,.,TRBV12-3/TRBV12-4,CASSLAGNYGYTF,TGTGCCAGCAGTTTAGCAGGGAACTATGGCTACACCTTC
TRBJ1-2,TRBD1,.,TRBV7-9,CASTRNGQGPYGYTF,TGTGCCAGCACCCGAAACGGACAGGGACCCTATGGCTACACCTTC
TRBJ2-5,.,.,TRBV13,CASSLFQGWETQYF,TGTGCCAGCAGCTTATTTCAGGGATGGGAGACCCAGTACTTC
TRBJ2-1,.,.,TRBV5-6,CASSPLGLRNEQFF,TGTGCCAGCAGCCCCCTCGGACTAAGGAATGAGCAGTTCTTC
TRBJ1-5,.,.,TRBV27,CASSVSTDNQPQHF,TGTGCCAGCAGTGTCTCGACAGACAATCAGCCCCAGCATTTT
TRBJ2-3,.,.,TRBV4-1,CASSQDRASTDTQYF,TGCGCCAGCAGCCAAGATCGGGCATCGACAGATACGCAGTATTTT
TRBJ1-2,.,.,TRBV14,CASSQGFGSFLGYTF,TGTGCCAGCAGCCAAGGTTTCGGTTCCTTCCTAGGCTACACCTTC
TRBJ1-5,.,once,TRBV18,CASSLDSNQPQHF,TGTGCCAGCTCACTGGACAGTAATCAGCCCCAGCATTTT
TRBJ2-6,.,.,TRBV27,CASSLLDSISGANVLTF,TGTGCCAGCAGTCTCCTGGACAGCATCTCTGGGGCCAACGTCCTGACTTTC
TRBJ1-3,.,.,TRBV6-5,CASRLAGGNTIYF,TGTGCCAGCAGATTGGCAGGCGGAAACACCATATATTTT
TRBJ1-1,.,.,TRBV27,CASSSTGLGAFF,TGTGCCAGCAGCAGTACAGGGCTCGGAGCTTTCTTT
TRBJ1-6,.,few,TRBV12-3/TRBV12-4,CASSYSEDSPLHF,TGTGCCAGCAGCTACAGCGAAGATTCACCCCTCCACTTT
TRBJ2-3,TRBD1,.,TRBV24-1,CATSFGQGATDTQYF,TGTGCCACCAGTTTCGGACAGGGGGCGACGGATACGCAGTATTTT
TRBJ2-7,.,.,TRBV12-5,CASGLVLGDEQYF,TGTGCTAGTGGTTTGGTACTCGGGGACGAGCAGTACTTC
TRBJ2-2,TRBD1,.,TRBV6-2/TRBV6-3,CASTPDRDAHTGELFF,TGTGCCAGCACCCCGGACAGGGACGCTCACACCGGGGAGCTGTTTTTT
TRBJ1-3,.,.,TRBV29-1,CSVDSGPRSSGNTIYF,TGCAGCGTTGATTCGGGGCCCCGAAGCTCTGGAAACACCATATATTTT
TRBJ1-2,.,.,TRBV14,CASSLSGEVRRSVDGYTF,TGTGCCAGCAGCCTTTCGGGGGAGGTCCGCCGTAGTGTGGATGGCTACACCTTC
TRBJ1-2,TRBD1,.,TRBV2,CASSDNGQGAYGYTF,TGTGCCAGCAGTGATAACGGACAGGGGGCTTATGGCTACACCTTC
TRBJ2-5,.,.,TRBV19,CASSPRGETQYF,TGTGCCAGTAGCCCAAGGGGGGAGACCCAGTACTTC